A single sample is the source of the 23 T cell receptor beta chains below, sequenced in a study of CD8 T cells in ankylosing spondylitis. A single record per CDR3 protein comes from TCRdb applying MiXCR to the 5' RACE reads. The sample yields around 340,000 distinct CDR3 sequences, roughly 15% seen once. Sequenced: blood, either unsorted or a sorted T cell fraction (not recorded which). The receptors were sampled from a male donor with ankylosing spondylitis or in good health (not recorded which).

This clonotype was recorded a few times. The gene calls are TRBV12-3 or TRBV12-4 and TRBJ2-3; TRBD2 agrees at 13 bases. The V segment lost 3 bases and the J segment 4 bases; nucleotides outside the gene matches: 4. The length of the CDR3 is 16 residues. The CDR3 DNA is TGTGCCAGCAGTTTCCGACTAGCGGGAGGAGCAGATACGCAGTATTTT. It yields the protein CASSFRLAGGADTQYF.

The chain links TRBV4-1 to TRBJ2-2; D is uncertain. Germline-derived CDR1 and CDR2 are MGHRA and YSYEKL. The CDR3 consists of 16 residues. V was cut by 4 bases and J by 1 base, with 13 bases left in between. This CDR3 reads CASSLLPWGNTGELFF. In nucleotides, the CDR3 is TGCGCCAGCAGCCTGCTTCCCTGGGGGAACACCGGGGAGCTGTTTTTT.

The chain carries TRBV28 and TRBJ2-1; the match to TRBD1 covers 7 bases. The V gene's germline CDR1 is MDHEN and CDR2 SYDVKM. Trimming cost V 6 bases and J 9 bases; bases outside gene matches: 14. The CDR3 is 15 residues long. The CDR3: CASSKTGARIGEQFF. The CDR3 nucleotides read TGTGCCAGCAGCAAAACAGGGGCCCGGATAGGTGAGCAGTTCTTC.

The chain employs TRBV20-1 and TRBJ2-7; the D is unclear. The CDR3 is made up of 12 amino acids. V was clipped by 4 bases and J by 0 bases, with 7 bases between them. Per the germline V gene, CDR1 is DFQATT and CDR2 is SNEGSKA (reference sequence). CDR3 DNA sequence: TGCAGTGCTACCGACAACTCCTACGAGCAGTACTTC. It is translated as CSATDNSYEQYF.

The table lists this clonotype with a few counts. The rearrangement joins TRBV11-3 to TRBJ2-7; D remains unclear. CDR1 is SGHNT and CDR2 is YENEEA in the germline V gene. The CDR3 length is 13 residues. V dropped 4 bases and J dropped 0 bases, with 7 bases sitting between them. In DNA, the CDR3 is TGTGCCAGCAGCTCAGAAAACTCCTACGAGCAGTACTTC. Translating gives CASSSENSYEQYF.

This clonotype came up many times. The chain joins TRBV5-1 to TRBJ2-1, with TRBD2 as a possible D gene (7 bases). The germline CDR1 and CDR2 sequences are SGHRS and YFSETQ. V lost 4 bases to trimming and J lost 6 bases, with 23 bases between them. This CDR3 is 17 amino acids long. CDR3 residues: CASSPRGRESVGNEQFF. CDR3 coding DNA: TGCGCCAGCAGCCCCCGGGGGCGGGAGTCGGTTGGCAATGAGCAGTTCTTC.

V is TRBV20-1 and J is TRBJ2-1; TRBD1 is a possible D gene (6 bases). This CDR3 has 14 amino acids. Germline-derived CDR1 and CDR2 are DFQATT and SNEGSKA (reference sequence). V shed 3 bases and J shed 1 base, with 10 bases lying between them. For the CDR3, the DNA is TGCAGTGCTAGGGGGGCGACTTCCTACAATGAGCAGTTCTTC. This sequence encodes CSARGATSYNEQFF.

In its sample, this clonotype was seen a few times. CDR3 protein: CASSEWERERLNGQYF. CDR3 nucleotides: TGTGCCAGCAGTGAATGGGAGCGGGAGAGGTTAAACGGCCAGTACTTC. This rearrangement joins TRBV25-1 to TRBJ2-5; 8 nucleotides match TRBD2. This CDR3 has 16 amino acids. The germline CDR1 and CDR2 sequences are MGHDK and SYGVNS. The ends lost 1 base at V and 10 bases at J; junction bases unmatched: 14.

This clonotype has only a few counts. The chain couples TRBV20-1 to TRBJ2-4; TRBD1 matches 10 bases. The CDR3 runs to 15 residues. The trim removed 5 bases at V and 3 bases at J, leaving 7 bases unmatched. Germline CDR1 and CDR2: DFQATT and SNEGSKA (reference sequence). DNA of the CDR3: TGCAGTGCTTTCCGGGACAGGGGAGACAAAAACATTCAGTACTTC. This codes for CSAFRDRGDKNIQYF.

This clonotype was seen more than once but under ten times. The chain couples TRBV29-1 to TRBJ2-3; either TRBD1 or TRBD2 may supply D (5 bases each). The V end was cut by 4 bases, the J end by 8 bases, with 19 bases between. Germline V gene lookup returns CDR1 SQVTM and CDR2 ANQGSEA. The length of the CDR3 is 14 residues. CDR3 in DNA: TGCAGCGTTGTTGAGGGGACGGTCCACGGTACGCAGTATTTT. Protein sequence: CSVVEGTVHGTQYF.

This clonotype has ten or more counts. This chain uses TRBV5-1 with TRBJ2-5; 7 nucleotides line up with TRBD1. The germline V gene has CDR1 SGHRS and CDR2 YFSETQ. There are 14 residues in the CDR3. The V gene end was trimmed by 0 bases and the J gene end by 5 bases; junction bases not matched to a gene: 4. This chain's CDR3 is CASSLDRGMETQYF. The CDR3 nucleotides read TGCGCCAGCAGCTTGGACAGGGGAATGGAGACCCAGTACTTC.

A few counts support this clonotype. The gene calls are TRBV20-1 and TRBJ1-1; no clear D. Germline V gene data show CDR1 as DFQATT and CDR2 as SNEGSKA (reference sequence). The CDR3 has 13 residues. V was clipped by 5 bases and J by 5 bases, with 15 bases between them. The CDR3 protein is CSALKGVMTEAFF. CDR3 in DNA: TGCAGTGCTCTAAAGGGCGTTATGACTGAAGCTTTCTTT.

Ten or more counts support this clonotype. V usage is TRBV12-3 or TRBV12-4 and J usage is TRBJ2-5; no reliable D call. Trimming left V 4 bases short and J 4 bases short, with 7 bases between. CDR3 length: 12 amino acids. The CDR3 sequence: CASSSGGETQYF. For the CDR3, the DNA is TGTGCCAGCAGTTCGGGTGGAGAGACCCAGTACTTC.

This clonotype was detected many times. The genes are TRBV5-1 and TRBJ2-3; no firm D call. Germline loops: CDR1 SGHRS, CDR2 YFSETQ. The V end was cut by 0 bases, the J end by 1 base, with 6 bases between. The CDR3 sequence is 14 residues long. CDR3 loop: CASSLGPGTDTQYF. The CDR3 nucleotides are TGCGCCAGCAGCTTGGGGCCTGGCACAGATACGCAGTATTTT. The variable domain in full, completed from reference TRBV5-1 and TRBJ2-3, reads KAGVTQTPRYLIKTRGQQVTLSCSPISGHRSVSWYQQTPGQGLQFLFEYFSETQRNKGNFPGRFSGRQFSNSRSEMNVSTLELGDSALYLCASSLGPGTDTQYFGPGTRLTVL.

This chain links TRBV29-1 with TRBJ1-1; D is uncertain. Germline values: CDR1 SQVTM, CDR2 ANQGSEA. The V end was cut by 4 bases, the J end by 1 base, with 10 bases between. The CDR3 is 13 residues long. This CDR3 reads CSVGTERNTEAFF. In DNA, the CDR3 is TGCAGCGTTGGAACGGAGAGGAACACTGAAGCTTTCTTT.

V and J are TRBV2 and TRBJ2-3, with D perhaps being TRBD1 or TRBD2 (5 bases each). With 8 bases removed from V and 0 bases from J, the gap between germline ends came to 15 bases. The CDR3 has 15 amino acids. Germline V gene sequence: CDR1 SNHLY, CDR2 FYNNEI. Here the CDR3 DNA reads TGTGCCAGCCGGCAGGGCGGGCCTAGCACAGATACGCAGTATTTT. Translating it yields CASRQGGPSTDTQYF.

This clonotype was seen a few times. The chain uses TRBV20-1 and TRBJ2-3; 12 bases map to TRBD2. This CDR3 comprises 15 residues. The germline V gene has CDR1 DFQATT and CDR2 SNEGSKA (reference sequence). The V and J ends lost 2 bases and 4 bases, in that order; junction bases with no gene match: 4. The CDR3 nucleotides read TGCAGTGCTAGATCGGGGACTAGCGGGTCAGATACGCAGTATTTT. Protein sequence: CSARSGTSGSDTQYF.

The V gene is TRBV12-3 or TRBV12-4, the J gene TRBJ2-4; 11 positions agree with TRBD2. This CDR3 contains 19 residues. The trim removed 5 bases at V and 0 bases at J, leaving 12 bases unmatched. CDR3 sequence (DNA): TGTGCCAGCAGTGACTTCCTAGCGGGAGGAAGTCCAGCCAAAAACATTCAGTACTTC. It encodes CASSDFLAGGSPAKNIQYF.

The V and J genes are TRBV6-1 and TRBJ2-5; maybe TRBD1 (5 bases). Germline V gene sequence: CDR1 MNHNS, CDR2 SASEGT. Trimming left V 11 bases short and J 4 bases short, with 20 bases between. This CDR3 is 14 amino acids long. The CDR3 DNA reads TGTGCCGTCAGGGCAGGGTGGTCGGGAGAGACCCAGTACTTC. The encoded protein is CAVRAGWSGETQYF.

Ten or more counts support this clonotype. V usage is TRBV12-3 or TRBV12-4 and J usage is TRBJ2-7, with D unresolved. The V and J ends lost 6 bases and 3 bases respectively, with 18 bases between them. CDR3 size: 15 residues. The CDR3 loop is CASSPSAPSLYEQYF. For the CDR3, the DNA is TGTGCCAGCAGCCCTTCTGCCCCTTCACTCTACGAGCAGTACTTC.

The chain carries TRBV6-4 and TRBJ1-2; D remains unclear. Trimming took 2 bases from V and 6 from J, leaving 10 bases between them. This CDR3 contains 13 residues. The germline V gene encodes CDR1 MRHNA and CDR2 SNTAGT. CDR3 DNA: TGTGCCAGCAGTGACAGGGCGGGAAATGGCTACACCTTC. This translates into CASSDRAGNGYTF.

CDR3 in amino acids: CATSGDRGRGANVLTF. CDR3 sequence (DNA): TGTGCCACCAGTGGTGACAGGGGGCGAGGGGCCAACGTCCTGACTTTC. The chain carries TRBV24-1 and TRBJ2-6; 10 bases match TRBD1. CDR3 size: 16 residues. After removal of 5 bases from V and 4 bases from J, the junction contained 4 bases not matched to a gene. Germline V gene data show CDR1 as KGHDR and CDR2 as SFDVKD.

The chain joins TRBV20-1 to TRBJ2-5, with 9 bases that match TRBD2. The CDR3 loop spans 19 amino acids. CDR1 and CDR2 from the germline V gene are DFQATT and SNEGSKA (reference sequence). V gave up 3 bases and J gave up 7 bases; unmatched junction bases: 24. The CDR3 loop reads CSASLPGGSSGVTKGTQYF. The CDR3 DNA is TGCAGTGCTAGTCTCCCAGGGGGGTCTAGCGGGGTCACCAAGGGGACCCAGTACTTC.